By share, the clone carrying this TCR beta chain counts as medium-sized (0.01 to 0.1%). Antigen specificity is unknown. TCRdb re-analyzed the PCR reads using MiXCR. The table shows roughly 30,000 clones, with around 3.5% occurring only once. The data belong to a study of metastatic and nonmetastatic thyroid tumors. In the study overall: Across blood and tumor or nodule tissue, repertoires from malignant and benign thyroid patients were compared with one another. Overall study results and limits: A significant increase in TCR beta diversity was reportedly seen in malignant thyroid tumors relative to benign nodules, in blood and tumor.

All patients were treatment-naive before thyroid surgery. The TCR comes from a male donor with papillary thyroid cancer or a benign thyroid nodule (not recorded which). Some clones in this sample may be carry-over from other donors' samples. Material for sequencing was blood.

The CDR3 sequence is CASSLERGYEQYF. DNA for the CDR3: TGTGCCAGCAGTTTAGAACGGGGATACGAGCAGTACTTC. This rearrangement joins TRBV27 to TRBJ2-7; the D gene is possibly TRBD2 (5 bases). Germline lookup yields CDR1 MNHEY and CDR2 SMNVEV (reference sequence). Trimming took off 2 bases at V and 4 bases at J, with 9 bases between the two ends. The CDR3 is 13 residues long.